The 8 T cell receptor beta chains below come from one sample, sequenced in a study of blood T cell repertoires in COVID-19. Profiling relied on immunoSEQ multiplex PCR, and the TCRdb table lists in-frame clones only, not all of them. The sample comprises around 200,000 clones, 85% to 90% of which are singletons, and over 15% rests with the top ten. Material for sequencing was peripheral blood. These receptors were collected from a person between 65 and 79 years old with COVID-19, enrolled during active disease.

The rearrangement uses TRBV10-3 and TRBJ2-6; possible D gene TRBD1, 5 bases. Between the trimmed V and J ends, which lost 6 bases and 0 bases, there was a span of 9 bases. The CDR3 has 15 amino acids. In germline, CDR1 is ENHRY, CDR2 SYGVKD. CDR3 DNA: TGTGCCATCAGACAGGCCTACTCTGGGGCCAACGTCCTGACTTTC. Translated, it gives CAIRQAYSGANVLTF.

The gene calls are TRBV24-1 and TRBJ2-2; D gene uncertain. The CDR3 has 14 residues. V lost 9 bases and J lost 1, with 11 bases in between. In germline, CDR1 is KGHDR, CDR2 SFDVKD. For the CDR3, the DNA is TGTGCCACCTCCGAGGCGCAGAACACCGGGGAGCTGTTTTTT. Its protein is CATSEAQNTGELFF.

This chain links TRBV6-4 with TRBJ1-1, with D perhaps matching TRBD1 (5 bases). CDR3 length equals 12 residues. Germline V gives CDR1 MRHNA, CDR2 SNTAGT. Trimming cost V 9 bases and J 11 bases, with 19 bases left between them. The CDR3 DNA sequence: TGTGCCAGAGGGGTGGGGAAAGTGTTGGCTTTCTTT. Amino acids: CARGVGKVLAFF.

The chain couples TRBV7-8 to TRBJ2-7; 10 bases match TRBD1. From germline, CDR1 is SGHVS and CDR2 FQNEAQ. The length of the CDR3 is 17 residues. The V and J ends lost 1 base and 2 bases, in that order; junction bases with no gene match: 8. The CDR3 loop is CASSLVVQDRGTYEQYF. For the CDR3, the DNA is TGTGCCAGCAGCTTAGTTGTGCAGGACAGGGGGACCTACGAGCAGTACTTC.

This sequence joins TRBV6-5 and TRBJ1-5, with D perhaps matching TRBD1 (5 bases). The germline V gene encodes CDR1 MNHEY and CDR2 SVGAGI. V was cut by 10 bases and J by 3 bases, with 19 bases left in between. There are 15 residues in the CDR3. Written as DNA, the CDR3 is TGTGCCACGTCACCTGCCGGGGGACTCAATCAGCCCCAGCATTTT. Translation: CATSPAGGLNQPQHF.

This clone occurred many times. The chain has TRBV19 and TRBJ2-6, with a possible D match to TRBD2 (6 bases). The CDR3 length is 17 residues. The ends were cut back, 5 bases at V and 0 bases at J, with 14 bases in the middle. CDR1 LNHDA and CDR2 SQIVND come from the germline V gene (reference sequence). The CDR3 reads CASSGGSAHSGANVLTF. CDR3 DNA sequence: TGTGCCAGTAGTGGGGGGAGCGCACACTCTGGGGCCAACGTCCTGACTTTC.

About this clone itself: The sample holds other DNA sequences that translate to the same CDR3. The rearrangement links TRBV28 to TRBJ2-7, with unresolved D. V was clipped by 2 bases and J by 0 bases, with 8 bases between them. The CDR3 has 14 amino acids. CDR1 and CDR2 from the germline V gene are MDHEN and SYDVKM. The CDR3 bases are TGTGCCAGCAGTTTACGCGGTCCCTCCTACGAGCAGTACTTC. Translated: CASSLRGPSYEQYF.

J is TRBJ2-7 and V is TRBV3-1 (or the pseudogene TRBV3-2); a possible D gene is TRBD2 (5 bases). CDR1 is LGHDT and CDR2 is YNNKEL in the germline V gene (reference sequence). V was trimmed by 3 bases and J by 3 bases, leaving 12 bases between them. This CDR3 is built from 14 residues. The CDR3 sequence: CASSQSPLVYEQYF. In nucleotides, the CDR3 is TGTGCCAGCAGCCAGTCCCCACTAGTCTACGAGCAGTACTTC.